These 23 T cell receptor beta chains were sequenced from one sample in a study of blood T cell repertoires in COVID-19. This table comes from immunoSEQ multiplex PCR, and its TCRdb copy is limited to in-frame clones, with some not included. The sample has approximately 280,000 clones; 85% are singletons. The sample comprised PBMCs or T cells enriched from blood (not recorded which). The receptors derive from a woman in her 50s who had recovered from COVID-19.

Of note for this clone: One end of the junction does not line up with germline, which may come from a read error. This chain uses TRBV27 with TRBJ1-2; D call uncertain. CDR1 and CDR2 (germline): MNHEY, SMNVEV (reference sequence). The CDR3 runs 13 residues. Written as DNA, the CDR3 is TGTGCCAGCAGCCCTCTTTCTAACTATGACTACACCTTC. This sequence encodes CASSPLSNYDYTF.

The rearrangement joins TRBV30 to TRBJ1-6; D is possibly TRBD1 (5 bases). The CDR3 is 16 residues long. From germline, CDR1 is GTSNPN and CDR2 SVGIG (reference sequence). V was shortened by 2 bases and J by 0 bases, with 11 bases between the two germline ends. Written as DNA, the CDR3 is TGTGCCTGGAGTCACAGGAAGTACTCCTATAATTCACCCCTCCACTTT. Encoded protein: CAWSHRKYSYNSPLHF.

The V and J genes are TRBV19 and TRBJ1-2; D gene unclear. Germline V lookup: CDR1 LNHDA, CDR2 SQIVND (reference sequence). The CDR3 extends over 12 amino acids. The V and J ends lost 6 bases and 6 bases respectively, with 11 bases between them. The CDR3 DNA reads TGTGCCAGTAGCCCTGCCGAGGATGGCTACACCTTC. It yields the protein CASSPAEDGYTF.

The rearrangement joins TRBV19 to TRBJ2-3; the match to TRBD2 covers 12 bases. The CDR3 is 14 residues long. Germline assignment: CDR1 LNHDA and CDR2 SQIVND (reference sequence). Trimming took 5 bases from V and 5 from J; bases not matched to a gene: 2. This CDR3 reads CASSATSGRDTQYF. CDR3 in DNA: TGTGCCAGTAGTGCGACTAGCGGGAGAGATACGCAGTATTTT.

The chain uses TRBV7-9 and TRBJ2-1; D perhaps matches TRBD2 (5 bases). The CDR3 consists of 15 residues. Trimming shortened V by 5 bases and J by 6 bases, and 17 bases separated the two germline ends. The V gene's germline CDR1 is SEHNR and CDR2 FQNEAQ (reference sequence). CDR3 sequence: CASSRVPSGPNEQFF. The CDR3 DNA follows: TGTGCCAGCAGCCGGGTGCCCAGCGGCCCCAATGAGCAGTTCTTC.

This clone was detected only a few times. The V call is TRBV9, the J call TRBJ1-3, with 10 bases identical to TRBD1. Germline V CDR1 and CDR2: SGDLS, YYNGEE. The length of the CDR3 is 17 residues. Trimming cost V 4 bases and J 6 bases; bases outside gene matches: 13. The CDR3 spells CASSPRSRDRGINTIYF. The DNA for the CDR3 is TGTGCCAGCAGCCCGAGGAGTAGGGACAGGGGAATAAACACCATATATTTT.

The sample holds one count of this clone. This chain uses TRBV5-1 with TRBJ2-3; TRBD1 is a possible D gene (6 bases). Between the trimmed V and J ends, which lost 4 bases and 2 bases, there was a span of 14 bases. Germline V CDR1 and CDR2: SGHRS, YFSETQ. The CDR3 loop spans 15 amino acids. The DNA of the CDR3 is TGCGCCAGCAGCCCGATGGGGGCTTACACAGATACGCAGTATTTT. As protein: CASSPMGAYTDTQYF. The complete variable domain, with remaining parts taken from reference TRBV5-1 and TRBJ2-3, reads KAGVTQTPRYLIKTRGQQVTLSCSPISGHRSVSWYQQTPGQGLQFLFEYFSETQRNKGNFPGRFSGRQFSNSRSEMNVSTLELGDSALYLCASSPMGAYTDTQYFGPGTRLTVL.

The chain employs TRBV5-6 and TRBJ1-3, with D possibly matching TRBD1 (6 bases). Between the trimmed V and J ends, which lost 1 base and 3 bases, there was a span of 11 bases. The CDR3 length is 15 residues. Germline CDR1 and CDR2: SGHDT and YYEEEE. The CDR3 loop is CASSLTGRYGNTIYF. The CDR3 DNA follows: TGTGCCAGCAGCTTGACAGGGCGGTATGGAAACACCATATATTTT.

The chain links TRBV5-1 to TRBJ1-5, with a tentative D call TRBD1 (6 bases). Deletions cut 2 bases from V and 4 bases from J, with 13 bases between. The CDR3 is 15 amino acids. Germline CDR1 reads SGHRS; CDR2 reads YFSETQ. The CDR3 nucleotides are TGCGCCAGCAGCTTTTCCGGACAGATGAATCAGCCCCAGCATTTT. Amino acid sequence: CASSFSGQMNQPQHF.

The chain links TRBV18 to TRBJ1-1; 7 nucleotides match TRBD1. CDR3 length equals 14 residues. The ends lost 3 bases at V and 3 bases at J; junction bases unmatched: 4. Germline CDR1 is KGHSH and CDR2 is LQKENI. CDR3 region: CASSPRGVDTEAFF. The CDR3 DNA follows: TGTGCCAGCTCACCCAGGGGGGTAGACACTGAAGCTTTCTTT.

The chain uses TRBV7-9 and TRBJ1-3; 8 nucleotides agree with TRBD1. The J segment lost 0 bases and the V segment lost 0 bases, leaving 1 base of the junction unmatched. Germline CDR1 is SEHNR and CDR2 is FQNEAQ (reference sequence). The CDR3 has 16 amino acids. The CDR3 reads CASSLAQGASGNTIYF. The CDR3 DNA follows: TGTGCCAGCAGCTTAGCGCAGGGGGCCTCTGGAAACACCATATATTTT.

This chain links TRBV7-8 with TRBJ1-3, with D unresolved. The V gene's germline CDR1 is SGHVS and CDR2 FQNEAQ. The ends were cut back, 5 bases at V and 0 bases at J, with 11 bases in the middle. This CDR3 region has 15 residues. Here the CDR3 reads CASSMDLSSGNTIYF. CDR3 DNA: TGTGCCAGCAGCATGGACTTAAGCTCTGGAAACACCATATATTTT.

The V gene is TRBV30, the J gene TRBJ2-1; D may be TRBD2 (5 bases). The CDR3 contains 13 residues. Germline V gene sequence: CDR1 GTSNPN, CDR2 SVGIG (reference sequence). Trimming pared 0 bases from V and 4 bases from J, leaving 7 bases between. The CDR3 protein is CAWSVRTYNEQFF. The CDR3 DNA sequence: TGTGCCTGGAGTGTACGGACTTACAATGAGCAGTTCTTC.

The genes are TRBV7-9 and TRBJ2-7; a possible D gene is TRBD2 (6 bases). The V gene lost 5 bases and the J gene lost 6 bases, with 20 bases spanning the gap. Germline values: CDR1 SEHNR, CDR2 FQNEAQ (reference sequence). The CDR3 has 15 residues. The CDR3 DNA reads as TGTGCCAGCAGCACAACGGGGGACCAAACTCGCGAGCAGTACTTC. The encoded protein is CASSTTGDQTREQYF.

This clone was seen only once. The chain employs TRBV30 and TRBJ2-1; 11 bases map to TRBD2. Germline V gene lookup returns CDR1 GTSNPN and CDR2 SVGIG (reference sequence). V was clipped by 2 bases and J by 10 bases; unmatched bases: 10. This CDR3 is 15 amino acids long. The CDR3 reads CAWSSSSGRIGEQFF. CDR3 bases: TGTGCCTGGAGTTCATCTAGCGGGAGGATAGGGGAGCAGTTCTTC.

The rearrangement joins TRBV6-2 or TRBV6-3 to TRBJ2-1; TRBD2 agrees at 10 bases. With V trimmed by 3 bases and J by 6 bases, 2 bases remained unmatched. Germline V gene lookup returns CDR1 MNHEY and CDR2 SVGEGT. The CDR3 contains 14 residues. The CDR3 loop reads CASSYSGRRNEQFF. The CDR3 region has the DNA TGTGCCAGCAGTTATAGCGGGAGGCGCAATGAGCAGTTCTTC.

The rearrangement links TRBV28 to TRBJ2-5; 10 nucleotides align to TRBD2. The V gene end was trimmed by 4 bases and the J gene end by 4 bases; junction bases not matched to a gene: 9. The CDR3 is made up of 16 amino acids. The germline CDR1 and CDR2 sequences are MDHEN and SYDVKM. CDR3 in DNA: TGTGCCAGCAGTTCAACTAGCGGGGATGTAGCAGAGACCCAGTACTTC. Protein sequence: CASSSTSGDVAETQYF.

CDR3 in amino acids: CASRGQFNEKLFF. CDR3 nucleotide sequence: TGTGCCAGCAGGGGACAGTTTAATGAAAAACTGTTTTTT. The chain is built from TRBV12-3 or TRBV12-4 and TRBJ1-4; 7 bases are a match to TRBD1. Trimming at V came to 6 bases and at J to 4 bases, leaving 2 bases not matched to a gene. This CDR3 comprises 13 residues.

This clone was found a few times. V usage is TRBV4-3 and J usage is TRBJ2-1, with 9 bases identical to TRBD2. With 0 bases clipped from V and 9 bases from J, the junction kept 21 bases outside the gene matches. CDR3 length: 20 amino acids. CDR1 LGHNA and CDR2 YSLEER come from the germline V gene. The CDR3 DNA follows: TGCGCCAGCAGCCAAGATTGGGAAACTAGCGGGTACCTGGGACCGGGTGAGCAGTTCTTC. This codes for CASSQDWETSGYLGPGEQFF.

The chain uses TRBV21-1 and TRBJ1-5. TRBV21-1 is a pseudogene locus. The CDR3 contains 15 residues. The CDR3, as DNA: TGTGCCAGCAGCCTGGGGAGGTATAGCAATCAGCCCCAGCATTTT. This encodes CASSLGRYSNQPQHF.

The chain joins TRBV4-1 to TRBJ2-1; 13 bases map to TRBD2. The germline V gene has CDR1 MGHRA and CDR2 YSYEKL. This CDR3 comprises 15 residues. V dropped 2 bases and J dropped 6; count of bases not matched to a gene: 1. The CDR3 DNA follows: TGCGCCAGCAGCCAAACTAGCGGGGGGGGCAATGAGCAGTTCTTC. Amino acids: CASSQTSGGGNEQFF.

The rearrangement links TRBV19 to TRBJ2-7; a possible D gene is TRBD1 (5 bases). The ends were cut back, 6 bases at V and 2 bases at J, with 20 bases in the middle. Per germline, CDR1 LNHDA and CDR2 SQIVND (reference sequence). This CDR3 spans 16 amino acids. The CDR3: CASSDPPQVPPYEQYF. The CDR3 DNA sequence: TGTGCCAGTAGCGACCCTCCACAGGTGCCACCCTACGAGCAGTACTTC.

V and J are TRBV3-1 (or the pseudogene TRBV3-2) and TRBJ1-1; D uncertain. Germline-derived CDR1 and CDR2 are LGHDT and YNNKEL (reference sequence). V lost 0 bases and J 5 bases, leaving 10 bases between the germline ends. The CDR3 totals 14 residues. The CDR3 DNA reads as TGTGCCAGCAGCCAAGATCGGAGGGCGACTGAAGCTTTCTTT. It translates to CASSQDRRATEAFF.